Listed here are 25 T cell receptor beta chains from one sample, sequenced in a study of blood T cell repertoires in COVID-19 (dated by TCRdb to about 2020). Library generation was performed with the immunoSEQ multiplex PCR assay. In TCRdb, the immuneACCESS table is reduced to in-frame sequences with V and J assigned. These tables do not hold every clone; where another copy was compared, an unresolved V gene accounts for under half, and the others remain unexplained. This sample has a few hundred thousand clones in its table, and 80% to 90% of those were observed once. The top ten constitute more than 0.95% of the sample. Sequences were obtained from peripheral blood. These receptors came from a man aged 40-50 years with acute or convalescent COVID-19.

This chain links TRBV7-2 with TRBJ2-7, with D perhaps matching TRBD2 (5 bases). The CDR3 is made up of 13 amino acids. Per the germline V gene, CDR1 is SGHTA and CDR2 is FQGNSA. V was trimmed by 6 bases and J by 7 bases, leaving 16 bases between them. CDR3 nucleotide sequence: TGTGCCAGCAGACCCCGGGCCTCGGGAGAGCAGTACTTC. Translated, it gives CASRPRASGEQYF.

A remark on this clone: At one of its ends the junction is not consistent with the germline gene, which may arise from a read error. Written as DNA, the CDR3 is TGTGCCTGGAGTGGGGGACCCCGGGGGAACAGTGAAGCTTTCTTT. Its translation: CAWSGGPRGNSEAFF. V and J are TRBV30 and TRBJ1-1; D perhaps matches TRBD1 (5 bases). Germline-derived CDR1 and CDR2 are GTSNPN and SVGIG (reference sequence). The CDR3 is 15 amino acids.

V and J are TRBV19 and TRBJ1-5; D not certain. Germline values: CDR1 LNHDA, CDR2 SQIVND (reference sequence). Between the trimmed V and J ends, which lost 4 bases and 3 bases, there was a span of 13 bases. The length of the CDR3 is 15 residues. The CDR3 DNA reads TGTGCCAGTAGTACAAGTCCGGGTCCCAATCAGCCCCAGCATTTT. Translating gives CASSTSPGPNQPQHF.

Comments on this clone: The same CDR3 also results from other DNA sequences found in this sample. The CDR3 region is CASSPGQGSYEQYF. In DNA, the CDR3 is TGTGCCAGCTCACCGGGACAGGGCTCCTACGAGCAGTACTTC. V gene TRBV18 combines with J gene TRBJ2-7, with 9 bases lining up with TRBD1. The CDR3 spans 14 residues. The V segment lost 3 bases and the J segment 0 bases; nucleotides outside the gene matches: 0. Germline V gene lookup returns CDR1 KGHSH and CDR2 LQKENI.

Here the CDR3 reads CASSRTGMGTEAFF. The CDR3 nucleotides read TGTGCCAGCAGTAGGACAGGGATGGGCACTGAAGCTTTCTTT. The gene calls are TRBV27 and TRBJ1-1, with 8 positions matching TRBD1. Germline loops: CDR1 MNHEY, CDR2 SMNVEV (reference sequence). The CDR3 covers 14 residues. Trimming removed 5 bases from V and 4 bases from J; junction bases left unmatched: 6.

The genes are TRBV7-8 and TRBJ1-5, with a tentative D call TRBD1 (6 bases). CDR3 length: 14 residues. V was trimmed by 2 bases and J by 7 bases, leaving 12 bases between them. CDR1 is SGHVS and CDR2 is FQNEAQ in the germline V gene. The CDR3 sequence: CASSLLTGNQPQHF. DNA for the CDR3: TGTGCCAGCAGCTTATTAACAGGGAACCAGCCCCAGCATTTT.

This clone was observed once. The genes are TRBV6-5 and TRBJ1-2; weak D call: TRBD1 (6 bases). Germline V gene data show CDR1 as MNHEY and CDR2 as SVGAGI. The CDR3 covers 14 residues. V was cut by 4 bases and J by 6 bases, with 15 bases left in between. CDR3 sequence (DNA): TGTGCCAGCAGTTTAGGGACAAGGGCGAATGGCTACACCTTC. It specifies CASSLGTRANGYTF.

In its sample, this clone was seen once. This chain uses TRBV21-1 with TRBJ2-1; the listed D gene, TRBD2, was not tested against the DNA. TRBV21-1 is deemed a pseudogene. This CDR3 region has 14 residues. For the CDR3, the DNA is TGTGCCAGCAGCGGAGGGGGGGTCTACAATGAGCAGTTCTTC. As protein: CASSGGGVYNEQFF.

V and J are TRBV9 and TRBJ1-5; TRBD1 might be the D (6 bases). Germline V gene sequence: CDR1 SGDLS, CDR2 YYNGEE. With 4 bases removed from V and 9 bases from J, the gap between germline ends came to 14 bases. This CDR3 is 13 amino acids long. CDR3 in DNA: TGTGCCAGCAGCACAGGGTGGGTGGGGCCCCAGCATTTT. The encoded protein is CASSTGWVGPQHF.

The gene calls are TRBV29-1 and TRBJ1-1; TRBD1 matches 7 bases. The CDR3 is 13 residues long. Trimming took 8 bases from V and 3 from J; bases not matched to a gene: 9. The germline V gene encodes CDR1 SQVTM and CDR2 ANQGSEA. CDR3 in DNA: TGCAGCTCACTCAGGGGGGTCGACACTGAAGCTTTCTTT. Its translation: CSSLRGVDTEAFF.

There are many counts of this clone. This CDR3 is also generated by other DNA sequences in the sample. The chain employs TRBV5-1 and TRBJ2-7, with a weak D call TRBD1 (6 bases). The germline V gene encodes CDR1 SGHRS and CDR2 YFSETQ. The CDR3 consists of 15 residues. The ends were cut back, 2 bases at V and 2 bases at J, with 14 bases in the middle. Written as DNA, the CDR3 is TGCGCCAGCAGCTTTAACAGGGTTGGGACCTACGAGCAGTACTTC. Its translation is CASSFNRVGTYEQYF. Supplemented by reference TRBV5-1 and TRBJ2-7, the full variable domain reads KAGVTQTPRYLIKTRGQQVTLSCSPISGHRSVSWYQQTPGQGLQFLFEYFSETQRNKGNFPGRFSGRQFSNSRSEMNVSTLELGDSALYLCASSFNRVGTYEQYFGPGTRLTVT.

This chain joins TRBV7-9 and TRBJ2-3; TRBD2 matches at 7 bases. This CDR3 is built from 16 residues. Per the germline V gene, CDR1 is SEHNR and CDR2 is FQNEAQ (reference sequence). The V and J ends lost 1 base and 0 bases, in that order; junction bases with no gene match: 4. The CDR3 DNA reads TGTGCCAGCAGCTTAGTTCTACTAGCGAGCACAGATACGCAGTATTTT. Protein: CASSLVLLASTDTQYF.

This clone occurred once. The chain is built from TRBV4-1 and TRBJ2-7; D is undetermined. The CDR3 totals 14 residues. Germline V gene sequence: CDR1 MGHRA, CDR2 YSYEKL. Trimming cost V 5 bases and J 0 bases, with 11 bases left between them. In DNA form, the CDR3 reads TGCGCCAGCAGCACCTTCCTGAGCTCCTACGAGCAGTACTTC. Encoded protein: CASSTFLSSYEQYF.

The chain employs TRBV18 and TRBJ1-2; no clear D. The CDR3 runs to 14 residues. Germline loops: CDR1 KGHSH, CDR2 LQKENI. Trimming pared 0 bases from V and 4 bases from J, leaving 9 bases between. CDR3 coding DNA: TGTGCCAGCTCACCACCTGGAGACGTCTATGGCTACACCTTC. It translates to CASSPPGDVYGYTF.

This clone was recorded only once. The gene calls are TRBV4-1 and TRBJ1-1; D gene unclear. Germline CDR1 is MGHRA and CDR2 is YSYEKL. Trimming took off 2 bases at V and 2 bases at J, with 9 bases between the two ends. The CDR3 totals 14 residues. The CDR3 is CASSQRQLNTEAFF. The CDR3 DNA follows: TGCGCCAGCAGCCAAAGACAACTCAACACTGAAGCTTTCTTT.

This chain connects TRBV11-3 to TRBJ2-1; 9 nucleotides line up with TRBD2. Trimming cost V 8 bases and J 9 bases; bases outside gene matches: 11. The V gene's germline CDR1 is SGHNT and CDR2 YENEEA. The CDR3 sequence is 14 residues long. This CDR3 reads CASAAGGAEGEQFF. The CDR3 DNA reads TGTGCCAGCGCCGCGGGGGGGGCCGAGGGTGAGCAGTTCTTC.

The table lists this clone with a count of one. CDR3 loop: CASSLRGGGNEKLFF. The CDR3 nucleotides are TGTGCCAGCAGTCTGAGGGGCGGGGGGAATGAAAAACTGTTTTTT. This rearrangement joins TRBV28 to TRBJ1-4; D is possibly TRBD1 (5 bases). The CDR3 extends over 15 amino acids. Germline V gene data show CDR1 as MDHEN and CDR2 as SYDVKM. Trimming took off 5 bases at V and 5 bases at J, with 15 bases between the two ends.

V usage is TRBV27 and J usage is TRBJ2-3; TRBD1 matches at 9 bases. The CDR3 extends over 14 amino acids. From germline, CDR1 is MNHEY and CDR2 SMNVEV (reference sequence). With 0 bases clipped from V and 8 bases from J, the junction kept 3 bases outside the gene matches. CDR3 sequence: CASSLSRDRATQYF. The CDR3 coding sequence is TGTGCCAGCAGTTTATCGAGGGACAGGGCTACGCAGTATTTT.

This clone was recorded once. V and J are TRBV12-3 or TRBV12-4 and TRBJ2-7, with TRBD2 matching over 8 bases. CDR3 length: 13 amino acids. V lost 3 bases, J lost 6 bases, and 4 bases stayed unmatched. The CDR3 loop reads CASSFPGGVEQYF. CDR3 nucleotides: TGTGCCAGCAGTTTTCCCGGGGGGGTCGAGCAGTACTTC.

The rearrangement links TRBV7-2 to TRBJ1-2; 9 bases match TRBD1. This CDR3 has 13 residues. V was pared by 2 bases and J by 10 bases, with 5 bases of the junction left unmatched. The germline gives CDR1 SGHTA, CDR2 FQGNSA. CDR3 in amino acids: CASSLFRTGDYTF. CDR3 coding DNA: TGTGCCAGCAGCTTATTTAGGACAGGGGACTACACCTTC.

This chain uses TRBV6-2 or TRBV6-3 with TRBJ2-3; 12 bases fit TRBD2. From germline, CDR1 is MNHEY and CDR2 SVGEGT. V shed 6 bases and J 3 bases; nucleotides not matched to a gene: 13. The CDR3 runs to 18 residues. CDR3 sequence (DNA): TGTGCCAGCAGCCGCGGACTAGCGGGAATTCGTCTAACAGATACGCAGTATTTT. Translated: CASSRGLAGIRLTDTQYF.

The CDR3 DNA follows: TGTGCCAGCAGCCGACCCAGGGAGACAGGGGGCGACGAGCAGTACTTC. Residues: CASSRPRETGGDEQYF. The J gene is TRBJ2-7, the V gene TRBV3-1 (or the pseudogene TRBV3-2); 10 positions agree with TRBD1. CDR3 length equals 16 residues. Germline V gene data show CDR1 as LGHDT and CDR2 as YNNKEL (reference sequence). The trim removed 4 bases at V and 5 bases at J, leaving 11 bases unmatched.

The genes are TRBV10-1 and TRBJ2-1; D call uncertain. The V and J ends lost 0 bases and 11 bases respectively, with 14 bases between them. Germline V lookup: CDR1 WNHNN, CDR2 SYGVQD (reference sequence). The CDR3 spans 14 residues. In DNA form, the CDR3 reads TGCGCCAGCAGTGAGTCGATATCGAGCGCCAAGCAGTTCTTC. It encodes CASSESISSAKQFF.

V is TRBV5-1 and J is TRBJ1-1; D uncertain. Trimming shortened V by 4 bases and J by 0 bases, and 10 bases separated the two germline ends. The CDR3 covers 14 residues. The germline V gene has CDR1 SGHRS and CDR2 YFSETQ. CDR3 in DNA: TGCGCCAGCAGCGGCGGCTCGCTGAACACTGAAGCTTTCTTT. Amino acids: CASSGGSLNTEAFF.

Only a few counts were recorded for this clone. The V call is TRBV19, the J call TRBJ1-5; D is perhaps TRBD1 (5 bases). V lost 4 bases to trimming and J lost 2 bases, with 18 bases between them. The CDR3 runs to 17 residues. Germline V gives CDR1 LNHDA, CDR2 SQIVND (reference sequence). CDR3: CASSTGTAAGGNQPQHF. In DNA, the CDR3 is TGTGCCAGTAGTACCGGGACCGCTGCGGGGGGCAATCAGCCCCAGCATTTT.